One sample yielded the 7 T cell receptor beta chains listed below, sequenced in a study of T cells after posttransplantation cyclophosphamide. Treatment was busulfan-fludarabine conditioning, a marrow graft, and cyclophosphamide on days +3 and +4. Measured with immunoSEQ multiplex PCR; TCRdb has only the in-frame clones, and not every one. The sample records around 12,000 clones, 2% to 2.5% being singletons. Specimen: PBMCs, collected after allogeneic stem cell transplant with posttransplant cyclophosphamide. The receptors derive from a young adult male patient who received an allogeneic stem cell transplant from a related donor, was CMV-positive, and had no GVHD. A subset of T cells may come from the graft donor.

A few counts support this clone. The J gene is TRBJ2-1, the V gene TRBV7-8, with D perhaps TRBD2 (6 bases). The CDR3 runs 19 residues. V shed 1 base and J shed 0 bases, with 19 bases lying between them. CDR1 is SGHVS and CDR2 is FQNEAQ in the germline V gene. The CDR3 DNA reads as TGTGCCAGCAGCTTAGTCTATGCGGGATCAATCTACTCCTACAATGAGCAGTTCTTC. It specifies CASSLVYAGSIYSYNEQFF.

In its sample, this clone was seen a few times. The chain carries TRBV5-1 and TRBJ2-5; 10 positions match TRBD2. Germline CDR1 reads SGHRS; CDR2 reads YFSETQ. The CDR3 runs 14 residues. Losses at the gene ends were 4 bases for V and 2 bases for J; bases not matched to a gene: 2. The CDR3 nucleotides read TGCGCCAGCAGCGGTAGCGGGGGGCAAGAGACCCAGTACTTC. It yields the protein CASSGSGGQETQYF.

In this sample, this clone turned up a few times. The chain joins TRBV5-1 to TRBJ1-2; TRBD1 matches at 8 bases. Germline V gives CDR1 SGHRS, CDR2 YFSETQ. CDR3 length: 14 amino acids. V shed 3 bases and J 8 bases; nucleotides not matched to a gene: 9. CDR3 residues: CASSWRTGWGGYTF. CDR3 nucleotides: TGCGCCAGCAGCTGGAGGACAGGGTGGGGGGGCTACACCTTC.

Only a few counts were recorded for this clone. The V gene is TRBV19, the J gene TRBJ1-2; D is possibly TRBD1 (6 bases). The CDR3 loop spans 12 amino acids. The V gene's germline CDR1 is LNHDA and CDR2 SQIVND (reference sequence). V was cut by 8 bases and J by 3 bases, with 10 bases left in between. DNA for the CDR3: TGTGCCAGTTTTCGGACAGACTATGGCTACACCTTC. Translating it yields CASFRTDYGYTF.

This clone was counted between two and nine times. The V and J genes are TRBV7-2 and TRBJ2-1; unclear D gene. Germline V gives CDR1 SGHTA, CDR2 FQGNSA. CDR3 length equals 15 residues. Trimming took 2 bases from V and 2 from J, leaving 10 bases between them. CDR3 nucleotides: TGTGCCAGCAGCTTAATCGAACGGGCCTACAATGAGCAGTTCTTC. It codes for CASSLIERAYNEQFF.

V usage is TRBV4-3 and J usage is TRBJ2-3; 12 bases agree with TRBD2. Germline-derived CDR1 and CDR2 are LGHNA and YSLEER. The CDR3 runs to 17 residues. J lost 1 base, V lost 4 bases, and 6 bases had no gene match. CDR3: CASSRTSGRWGTDTQYF. The CDR3 region has the DNA TGCGCCAGCAGCCGAACTAGCGGGAGGTGGGGCACAGATACGCAGTATTTT.

The chain combines TRBV4-1 with TRBJ2-7; 9 bases map to TRBD1. Germline V gene lookup returns CDR1 MGHRA and CDR2 YSYEKL. V lost 5 bases, J lost 3 bases, and 11 bases stayed unmatched. CDR3 length: 16 residues. The DNA for the CDR3 is TGCGCCAGCAGCGGATCGACTGGGACAGGGTTCTACGAGCAGTACTTC. It yields the protein CASSGSTGTGFYEQYF.